The rows below give T cell receptor beta chains drawn from one sample of a study of OX40 agonist ivuxolimab in advanced cancers. The method was immunoSEQ multiplex PCR; TCRdb's version includes in-frame clones alone and lacks a portion of them. The sample shows about 66,000 clones, around 87% of them seen only once. The sample was CD4+ or CD8+ T cells sorted from blood, taken in a trial of the OX40 agonist ivuxolimab. These receptors all come from an adult with an advanced solid tumor such as melanoma, head and neck, liver or kidney cancer. The CDR3 runs from the conserved cysteine through the conserved F or W. A D gene is named only where the DNA matches it firmly. Size is stated for part of the rows, as once, few or many counts, or as a class when the clone is expanded.

j_gene,v_gene,abundance,d_gene,CDR3aa,CDR3nt
TRBJ1-4,TRBV5-1,NA,NA,CASSLREGSATNEKLFF,TGCGCCAGCAGCTTGAGAGAGGGGAGCGCAACTAATGAAAAACTGTTTTTT
TRBJ2-1,TRBV5-1,NA,TRBD2,CASSRGTSGVVDEQFF,TGCGCCAGCAGCAGGGGGACTAGCGGTGTAGTCGATGAGCAGTTCTTC
TRBJ2-7,TRBV30,NA,NA,CAWSGGYEQYF,TGTGCCTGGAGTGGTGGGTACGAGCAGTACTTC
TRBJ2-3,TRBV2,NA,TRBD2,CASSRLAGATDTQYF,TGTGCCAGCAGCCGTCTAGCGGGGGCCACAGATACGCAGTATTTT
TRBJ2-2,TRBV27,NA,TRBD1,CASRKGQGDTGELFF,TGTGCCAGCAGGAAAGGACAGGGGGACACCGGGGAGCTGTTTTTT
TRBJ2-2,TRBV7-3,NA,NA,CASSPSTGELFF,TGTGCCAGCAGCCCGTCGACTGGGGAGCTGTTTTTT
TRBJ2-1,TRBV7-9,medium-sized,NA,CASSEDSNEQFF,TGTGCCAGCAGCGAAGACAGCAATGAGCAGTTCTTC
TRBJ2-7,TRBV19,NA,NA,CASSPVSGGYEQYF,TGTGCCAGTAGCCCAGTATCGGGCGGCTACGAGCAGTACTTC
TRBJ2-1,TRBV4-2,NA,TRBD1,CASSLYWQGVDEQFF,TGTGCCAGCAGCCTCTATTGGCAGGGGGTCGATGAGCAGTTCTTC
TRBJ2-1,TRBV5-4,once,NA,CASSRGRVRDEQFF,TGTGCCAGCAGCCGGGGCCGGGTAAGGGATGAGCAGTTCTTC
TRBJ2-7,TRBV10-2,few,NA,CASSEEGSYEQYF,TGCGCCAGTTCCGAGGAGGGTTCCTACGAGCAGTACTTC
TRBJ1-5,TRBV27,NA,NA,CASNGGLGQPQHF,TGTGCCAGCAACGGGGGGCTCGGGCAGCCCCAGCATTTT
TRBJ2-2,TRBV19,NA,NA,CASSAGTLAGELFF,TGTGCCAGTAGTGCCGGAACCCTTGCCGGGGAGCTGTTTTTT
TRBJ2-1,TRBV30,once,TRBD2,CAWMVSSGTPYNEQFF,TGTGCCTGGATGGTTTCTAGCGGGACGCCCTACAATGAGCAGTTCTTC
TRBJ1-6,TRBV5-8,NA,NA,CASSFNSGSLHF,TGTGCCAGCAGCTTTAACTCGGGATCCCTCCACTTT
TRBJ1-5,TRBV2,NA,NA,CASSGIGEQPQHF,TGTGCCAGCAGCGGGATCGGGGAACAGCCCCAGCATTTT
TRBJ1-1,TRBV9,NA,TRBD1,CASSVAPVEGAAEAFF,TGTGCCAGCAGCGTAGCCCCAGTAGAGGGGGCCGCTGAAGCTTTCTTT
TRBJ2-3,TRBV5-1,NA,NA,CASSYPDRPWDTQYF,TGCGCCAGCAGCTACCCGGACCGGCCATGGGATACGCAGTATTTT
TRBJ2-4,TRBV28,NA,NA,CASSPYRVEAKNIQYF,TGTGCCAGCAGTCCATATAGGGTGGAGGCTAAAAACATTCAGTACTTC
TRBJ1-1,TRBV7-9,few,TRBD1,CASSQTGRDEAFF,TGTGCCAGCAGCCAGACAGGGAGGGATGAAGCTTTCTTT
TRBJ2-5,TRBV27,NA,NA,CASSLYRGLTGETQYF,TGTGCCAGCAGTTTATACCGGGGACTCACGGGGGAGACCCAGTACTTC
TRBJ2-7,TRBV6-5,NA,NA,CASSYSSYEQYF,TGTGCCAGCAGTTACTCTTCCTACGAGCAGTACTTC
TRBJ1-5,TRBV27,once,NA,CASSFGTKQPQHF,TGTGCCAGCAGTTTCGGGACAAAGCAGCCCCAGCATTTT
TRBJ2-6,TRBV19,NA,NA,CASSIGGSGANVLTF,TGTGCCAGTAGTATTGGGGGGTCTGGGGCCAACGTCCTGACTTTC
TRBJ2-5,TRBV7-6,NA,TRBD1,CASSLTGGAETQYF,TGTGCCAGCAGCTTGACAGGGGGCGCGGAGACCCAGTACTTC
TRBJ1-2,TRBV9,NA,NA,CASSSGGEHYGYTF,TGTGCCAGCAGCTCAGGAGGGGAGCACTATGGCTACACCTTC
TRBJ2-5,TRBV5-1,NA,TRBD1,CASSDGTAYQETQYF,TGCGCCAGCAGTGACGGGACAGCGTACCAAGAGACCCAGTACTTC
TRBJ2-3,TRBV11-2,NA,TRBD2,CASSIGLAGVGTDTQYF,TGTGCCAGCAGCATCGGACTAGCGGGAGTAGGCACAGATACGCAGTATTTT
TRBJ2-2,TRBV9,few,TRBD2,CATASGGNTGELFF,TGTGCCACCGCTAGCGGGGGAAACACCGGGGAGCTGTTTTTT
TRBJ2-2,TRBV4-2,NA,TRBD2,CASSPVEGFSGRFFGELFF,TGTGCCAGCAGCCCCGTCGAGGGTTTTAGCGGGAGATTTTTCGGGGAGCTGTTTTTT
TRBJ1-4,TRBV13,NA,NA,CASRDRDNEKLFF,TGTGCCAGCAGAGATAGGGATAATGAAAAACTGTTTTTT
TRBJ2-7,TRBV7-9,NA,TRBD1,CASSFRTGISYEQYF,TGTGCCAGCAGCTTCCGGACAGGCATCTCCTACGAGCAGTACTTC
TRBJ2-3,TRBV14,NA,NA,CASSQMHGPVAPDTQYF,TGTGCCAGCAGCCAAATGCACGGGCCCGTTGCCCCAGATACGCAGTATTTT
TRBJ1-6,TRBV6-5,medium-sized,NA,CASSYSYSSPLHF,TGTGCCAGCAGTTACTCCTACTCCAGCCCCCTCCACTTT
TRBJ1-4,TRBV9,few,TRBD1,CASSVRQGAEEKLFF,TGTGCCAGCAGCGTTAGACAGGGGGCTGAGGAAAAACTGTTTTTT
TRBJ2-2,TRBV27,NA,NA,CASSFGAAGELFF,TGTGCCAGCAGTTTCGGCGCGGCCGGGGAGCTGTTTTTT
TRBJ2-1,TRBV27,few,TRBD1,CASSPVGTGIYNEQFF,TGTGCCAGCAGCCCGGTAGGGACAGGGATTTACAATGAGCAGTTCTTC
TRBJ2-1,TRBV19,NA,TRBD2,CASGTSGRFNEQFF,TGTGCCAGTGGGACTAGCGGGAGATTTAATGAGCAGTTCTTC
TRBJ2-7,TRBV13,NA,NA,CASSLRSDEQYF,TGTGCCAGCAGCTTGAGGTCTGACGAGCAGTACTTC
TRBJ1-1,TRBV27,NA,NA,CASSLGQNTEAFF,TGTGCCAGCAGTTTGGGGCAAAACACTGAAGCTTTCTTT
TRBJ2-7,TRBV27,NA,NA,CASSFGREAEQYF,TGTGCCAGCAGTTTCGGCCGCGAAGCCGAGCAGTACTTC
TRBJ1-2,TRBV18,once,NA,CASSPKPGGTYGYTF,TGTGCCAGCTCACCTAAACCCGGGGGAACCTATGGCTACACCTTC
TRBJ2-5,TRBV27,NA,NA,CASSFMWSQETQYF,TGTGCCAGCAGTTTTATGTGGTCCCAAGAGACCCAGTACTTC
TRBJ2-2,TRBV29-1,NA,NA,CSVVAHTGELFF,TGCAGCGTTGTCGCCCACACCGGGGAGCTGTTTTTT